This TCR beta chain was found in a study of blood T cell repertoires in COVID-19. This clone was found once. One junction end does not reproduce the germline sequence, and a read error may be involved. TCRdb's table, derived via immunoSEQ multiplex PCR, lists solely in-frame clones and lacks some. The sample includes tens of thousands of clones, 80% to 90% of them seen just once. CDR1 is SGHAT, CDR2 FQNNGV, per germline. The CDR3 consists of 16 residues. Material for sequencing was peripheral blood. The J gene is TRBJ1-3, the V gene TRBV11-2; weak D call: TRBD1 (6 bases). The clonotype comes from a man aged 25 to 40 with acute or convalescent COVID-19. CDR3 DNA: TGTGCCAGCAGCCTAGACCCCGACAGGTCTGGAAACACCATATATTTT. Protein: CASSLDPDRSGNTIYF.